These 14 T cell receptor beta chains originate from one sample sequenced in a study of neurological immune-mediated disorders. Using its own MiXCR run on the 5' RACE reads, TCRdb lists one record per CDR3 protein. The sample includes tens of thousands of distinct CDR3 sequences, around 3.5% of them seen just once. Material for sequencing was PBMCs. All receptors come from a woman in her 30s with multiple sclerosis.

There are a few counts of this clonotype. Germline is not matched at one junction end, which may reflect a read error. V usage is TRBV5-1 and J usage is TRBJ1-5; D remains unclear. Germline V gives CDR1 SGHRS, CDR2 YFSETQ. CDR3 length: 15 amino acids. CDR3 sequence reads: CASSLEPGRNQPQNF. Here the CDR3 DNA reads TGCGCCAGCAGCTTGGAACCTGGCAGGAATCAGCCCCAGAATTTT.

Many counts were recorded for this clonotype. The V gene is TRBV5-1, the J gene TRBJ1-2, with D possibly being TRBD1 (6 bases). Per germline, CDR1 SGHRS and CDR2 YFSETQ. The CDR3 has 11 residues. V lost 5 bases and J 8 bases, leaving 10 bases between the germline ends. The CDR3 sequence: CASRQTGGYTF. The CDR3 DNA follows: TGCGCCAGCAGGCAAACAGGGGGCTACACCTTC.

The table lists this clonotype with many counts. This chain uses TRBV5-1 with TRBJ2-2; D remains unclear. Trimming cost V 6 bases and J 2 bases, with 11 bases left between them. The V gene's germline CDR1 is SGHRS and CDR2 YFSETQ. The CDR3 is 14 amino acids. The CDR3 DNA reads as TGCGCCAGCAATGAAGCACTCAACACCGGGGAGCTGTTTTTT. Its protein is CASNEALNTGELFF.

As regards this clonotype: Since a much larger clone is just one base distant, this may be a read error. The chain combines TRBV5-1 with TRBJ2-3, with D uncertain. Looked up from germline, CDR1 is SGHRS and CDR2 is YFSETQ. The CDR3 loop spans 12 amino acids. Trimming stripped 4 bases from V and 2 bases from J, with 5 bases between. This CDR3 is CASSITTDTQYF. DNA for the CDR3: TGCGCCAGCAGCATAACCACAGATACGCAGTATTTT.

This clonotype was counted many times. This chain links TRBV11-1 with TRBJ2-3; 13 nucleotides align to TRBD2. The germline gives CDR1 SGHAT, CDR2 FQDESV (reference sequence). The CDR3 has 19 residues. V gave up 5 bases and J gave up 3 bases; unmatched junction bases: 14. The CDR3 DNA reads as TGTGCCAGCAGCGTTCGGACTAGCGGGAGAGGACTCGGGACAGATACGCAGTATTTT. Translated, it gives CASSVRTSGRGLGTDTQYF.

This clonotype appeared many times. The chain is built from TRBV5-1 and TRBJ2-5, with D maybe TRBD2 (6 bases). This CDR3 comprises 15 residues. V was shortened by 4 bases and J by 2 bases, with 15 bases between the two germline ends. CDR1 and CDR2 (germline): SGHRS, YFSETQ. The CDR3 DNA follows: TGCGCCAGCAGCCGGGACTTCCCCTTACAAGAGACCCAGTACTTC. It yields the protein CASSRDFPLQETQYF.

The sample holds many counts of this clonotype. The rearrangement uses TRBV5-5 and TRBJ2-1; 8 nucleotides match TRBD1. After removal of 4 bases from V and 8 bases from J, the junction contained 5 bases not matched to a gene. The CDR3 is made up of 13 amino acids. The germline gives CDR1 SGHKS, CDR2 YYEKEE (reference sequence). The CDR3 region has the DNA TGTGCCAGCAGCGGACAGGGTTGGTATGAGCAGTTCTTC. Its translation: CASSGQGWYEQFF. Using reference TRBV5-5 and TRBJ2-1 for the parts outside the CDR3, the full variable domain is DAGVTQSPTHLIKTRGQQVTLRCSPISGHKSVSWYQQVLGQGPQFIFQYYEKEERGRGNFPDRFSARQFPNYSSELNVNALLLGDSALYLCASSGQGWYEQFFGPGTRLTVL.

This clonotype was recorded many times. The V and J genes are TRBV19 and TRBJ1-5, with 9 bases aligning to TRBD1. The CDR3 totals 15 residues. Germline assignment: CDR1 LNHDA and CDR2 SQIVND (reference sequence). After removal of 5 bases from V and 7 bases from J, the junction contained 9 bases not matched to a gene. CDR3 protein: CASSLWGQGNQPQHF. The CDR3 DNA follows: TGTGCCAGTAGTCTCTGGGGACAGGGTAACCAGCCCCAGCATTTT.

This clonotype was counted ten times or more. V and J are TRBV29-1 and TRBJ1-2; D not certain. This CDR3 has 11 residues. The germline V gene has CDR1 SQVTM and CDR2 ANQGSEA. The V end was cut by 4 bases, the J end by 4 bases, with 7 bases between. This chain's CDR3 is CSVGAVYGYTF. The CDR3 DNA sequence: TGCAGCGTTGGGGCCGTCTATGGCTACACCTTC.

This chain links TRBV5-1 with TRBJ2-1; 13 bases are shared with TRBD2. This CDR3 has 17 amino acids. The germline gives CDR1 SGHRS, CDR2 YFSETQ. Trimming removed 3 bases from V and 6 bases from J; junction bases left unmatched: 9. The CDR3 loop is CASSSKVRLAGGNEQFF. In nucleotides, the CDR3 is TGCGCCAGCAGCTCGAAGGTACGACTAGCGGGGGGCAATGAGCAGTTCTTC.

This clonotype came up many times. V and J are TRBV5-5 and TRBJ2-6; D call uncertain. Per the germline V gene, CDR1 is SGHKS and CDR2 is YYEKEE (reference sequence). The CDR3 is 16 amino acids. V was pared by 0 bases and J by 3 bases, with 10 bases between. CDR3 region: CASSLVSGVGANVLTF. CDR3 nucleotides: TGTGCCAGCAGCTTGGTTTCTGGGGTTGGGGCCAACGTCCTGACTTTC.

This clonotype has a count of ten or more. A junction end diverges from the germline sequence, so it may reflect a read error. This chain joins TRBV29-1 and TRBJ2-2; 8 bases line up with TRBD1. From germline, CDR1 is SQVTM and CDR2 ANQGSEA. This CDR3 region has 14 residues. The CDR3 sequence: CSAEGLQGAGELFF. The CDR3 DNA reads TGCAGCGCTGAAGGTTTACAGGGGGCCGGGGAGCTGTTTTTT.

This clonotype was detected ten times or more. The chain has TRBV27 and TRBJ1-5, with 8 bases matching TRBD1. V dropped 2 bases and J dropped 15; count of bases not matched to a gene: 6. The CDR3 runs 12 residues. Germline loops: CDR1 MNHEY, CDR2 SMNVEV (reference sequence). CDR3 sequence reads: CASSLGTGPMHF. CDR3 nucleotide sequence: TGTGCCAGCAGTTTAGGGACAGGACCCATGCATTTT.

This clonotype was observed at least ten times. This chain connects TRBV12-3 or TRBV12-4 to TRBJ2-5; D is ambiguous. The CDR3 contains 15 residues. The V end was cut by 3 bases, the J end by 7 bases, with 18 bases between. Written as DNA, the CDR3 is TGTGCCAGCAGTTTTGGTGTGAATAGCTTGGTGACCCAGTACTTC. Amino acid sequence: CASSFGVNSLVTQYF.